This T cell receptor (beta chain) stems from a study of T cell changes during pregnancy in multiple sclerosis. The CDR3 consists of 15 residues. Germline CDR1 and CDR2: SGHTA and FQGNSA. The trim removed 4 bases at V and 2 bases at J, leaving 6 bases unmatched. Libraries were prepared by immunoSEQ multiplex PCR; TCRdb keeps only in-frame clonotypes and omits some of them. This table holds about 85,000 clones, approximately 91% found once. The source material was peripheral blood, sampled in the first trimester of pregnancy. The gene calls are TRBV7-2 and TRBJ2-5; 8 bases are shared with TRBD1. This clonotype originated in a female donor with multiple sclerosis, enrolled in a pregnancy study. CDR3 nucleotide sequence: TGTGCCAGCAGCTCCCTGGACAGGGCTCAAGAGACCCAGTACTTC. Translating gives CASSSLDRAQETQYF. Looking up the rest from reference TRBV7-2 and TRBJ2-5 gives the full variable domain: GAGVSQSPSNKVTEKGKDVELRCDPISGHTALYWYRQSLGQGLEFLIYFQGNSAPDKSGLPSDRFSAERTGGSVSTLTIQRTQQEDSAVYLCASSSLDRAQETQYFGPGTRLLVL.